The clone carrying this TCR beta chain was seen more than once but under ten times. It was RNA transcripts that yielded the amplified TCR beta CDR3 regions. TCR CDR3 regions were first amplified by RT-PCR with HTBI primers. TCRdb itself ran the multiplex PCR reads through MiXCR, one entry per CDR3 protein. The sample includes roughly 200,000 distinct CDR3 sequences, about 18% of them seen just once. The data are from a study of T cells in Graves' hyperthyroidism and ophthalmopathy. V gave up 4 bases and J gave up 1 base, with 14 bases separating them. The CDR3 contains 15 residues. Looked up from germline, CDR1 is SGHTA and CDR2 is FQGNSA.

This rearrangement joins TRBV7-2 to TRBJ2-7; a possible D gene is TRBD1 (6 bases). This receptor was obtained from a man aged 40-49 years with Graves' hyperthyroidism. Sequencing was performed on blood. This chain's CDR3 is CASSSTGLESYEQYF. As DNA, the CDR3 is TGTGCCAGCAGCTCTACAGGGTTGGAGTCCTACGAGCAGTACTTC.